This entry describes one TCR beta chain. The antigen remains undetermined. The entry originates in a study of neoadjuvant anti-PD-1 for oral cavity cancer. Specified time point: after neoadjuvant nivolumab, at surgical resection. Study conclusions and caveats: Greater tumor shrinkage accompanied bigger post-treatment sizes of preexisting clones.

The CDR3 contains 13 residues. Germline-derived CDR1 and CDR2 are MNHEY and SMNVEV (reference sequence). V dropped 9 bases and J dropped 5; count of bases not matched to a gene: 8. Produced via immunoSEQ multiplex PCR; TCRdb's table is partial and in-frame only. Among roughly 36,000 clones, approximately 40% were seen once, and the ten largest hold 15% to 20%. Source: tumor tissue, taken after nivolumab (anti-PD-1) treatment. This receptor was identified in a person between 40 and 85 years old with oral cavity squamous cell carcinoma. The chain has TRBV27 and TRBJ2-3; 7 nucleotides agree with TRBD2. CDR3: CASSSGGIDTQYF. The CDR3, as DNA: TGTGCCAGTTCTAGCGGAGGGATAGATACGCAGTATTTT.